This T cell receptor (beta chain) stems from a study of blood T cell repertoires in COVID-19. About the research overall: The study drew acute and convalescent COVID-19 samples from the United States, Italy and Spain.

Method: immunoSEQ multiplex PCR; TCRdb's copy keeps in-frame clones and lacks some. This sample yields 100,000 to 150,000 clones, of which about 85% are seen a single time; roughly 6.7% belongs to the top ten. J was trimmed by 6 bases and V by 5 bases; bases with no gene match: 3. This CDR3 region has 13 residues. Sequencing was carried out using peripheral blood. The clonotype originates from an elderly man with active or convalescent COVID-19. The V and J genes are TRBV12-3 or TRBV12-4 and TRBJ2-2, with 7 bases that match TRBD1. The CDR3 coding sequence is TGTGCCAGCAGTGTCCAGGGGGCCGGGGAGCTGTTTTTT. Amino acids: CASSVQGAGELFF.